The clone carrying this TCR beta chain was observed a few times. This entry comes from a study of blood T cells in healthy people across ages. PCR was performed a second time for 7 to 11 cycles using a sample-barcoded 5' primer and a J-beta primer mix. MiXCR, run by TCRdb on the 5' RACE reads, gives a single entry per CDR3 protein. The sample gives around 1,100,000 distinct CDR3 sequences, roughly two fifths of which show up once; about an eighth is in the top ten. The germline V gene encodes CDR1 MNHEY and CDR2 SMNVEV (reference sequence). Losses at the gene ends were 5 bases for V and 2 bases for J; bases not matched to a gene: 7. This CDR3 comprises 15 residues.

The sample comprised blood. The TCR sequence derives from a man aged 18 to 35 in good health. The chain couples TRBV27 to TRBJ2-5; the match to TRBD1 covers 8 bases. The CDR3 is CASSPDRDIQETQYF. In DNA form, the CDR3 reads TGTGCCAGCAGTCCGGACAGGGATATTCAAGAGACCCAGTACTTC.